This T cell receptor (beta chain) emerged from a study of CD8 T cells in Susac syndrome. To note about this clonotype: Its specificity is not known.

The V gene lost 6 bases and the J gene lost 1 base, with 12 bases spanning the gap. Germline-derived CDR1 and CDR2 are SQVTM and ANQGSEA. The CDR3 loop spans 14 amino acids. In blood CD8+ and CD4+ T cells, TCR beta underwent sequencing. The CD8+ and CD4+ T cells were isolated magnetically using a negative isolation approach, whereas the TEMRA cells were enriched by FACS. RNA in amounts of about 0.5 to 1 ug was reverse transcribed with random hexamers. Amplification of TCR beta CDR3 was carried out by immunoSEQ multiplex PCR, which covered 54 Vbeta and 13 Jbeta segments. TCRdb re-called the immunoSEQ multiplex PCR reads through MiXCR, storing one row per CDR3 protein. This sample has 69,000 or so distinct CDR3 sequences; just under 95% occur once, and the top ten carry 0.56%. Findings and caveats of the study: As acknowledged by the study, its TCR sequencing and HLA analysis included a relatively small number of individuals.

Sequenced material: CD8+ T cells from PBMCs. This sequence joins TRBV29-1 and TRBJ2-2; D is unclear. The clonotype comes from a human donor with multiple sclerosis. In nucleotides, the CDR3 is TGCAGCGTGCGCCTAAAAGGGAACACCGGGGAGCTGTTTTTT. It yields the protein CSVRLKGNTGELFF.